This TCR beta chain emerged from a study of blood T cell repertoires in COVID-19. Germline CDR1 reads SGHTA; CDR2 reads FQGNSA. V lost 5 bases and J lost 0, with 11 bases in between. CDR3 length: 16 amino acids. Libraries were prepared by immunoSEQ multiplex PCR; TCRdb keeps only in-frame clonotypes and omits some of them. The table includes around 100,000 clones, about 90% detected once. The chain links TRBV7-2 to TRBJ2-6; tentative D call: TRBD2 (5 bases). The TCR originated in a human donor in a cohort sampled during active COVID-19. Sequencing used peripheral blood. Written as DNA, the CDR3 is TGTGCCAGCAGCCGGCTGGGGAGCTCTGGGGCCAACGTCCTGACTTTC. Translated: CASSRLGSSGANVLTF.